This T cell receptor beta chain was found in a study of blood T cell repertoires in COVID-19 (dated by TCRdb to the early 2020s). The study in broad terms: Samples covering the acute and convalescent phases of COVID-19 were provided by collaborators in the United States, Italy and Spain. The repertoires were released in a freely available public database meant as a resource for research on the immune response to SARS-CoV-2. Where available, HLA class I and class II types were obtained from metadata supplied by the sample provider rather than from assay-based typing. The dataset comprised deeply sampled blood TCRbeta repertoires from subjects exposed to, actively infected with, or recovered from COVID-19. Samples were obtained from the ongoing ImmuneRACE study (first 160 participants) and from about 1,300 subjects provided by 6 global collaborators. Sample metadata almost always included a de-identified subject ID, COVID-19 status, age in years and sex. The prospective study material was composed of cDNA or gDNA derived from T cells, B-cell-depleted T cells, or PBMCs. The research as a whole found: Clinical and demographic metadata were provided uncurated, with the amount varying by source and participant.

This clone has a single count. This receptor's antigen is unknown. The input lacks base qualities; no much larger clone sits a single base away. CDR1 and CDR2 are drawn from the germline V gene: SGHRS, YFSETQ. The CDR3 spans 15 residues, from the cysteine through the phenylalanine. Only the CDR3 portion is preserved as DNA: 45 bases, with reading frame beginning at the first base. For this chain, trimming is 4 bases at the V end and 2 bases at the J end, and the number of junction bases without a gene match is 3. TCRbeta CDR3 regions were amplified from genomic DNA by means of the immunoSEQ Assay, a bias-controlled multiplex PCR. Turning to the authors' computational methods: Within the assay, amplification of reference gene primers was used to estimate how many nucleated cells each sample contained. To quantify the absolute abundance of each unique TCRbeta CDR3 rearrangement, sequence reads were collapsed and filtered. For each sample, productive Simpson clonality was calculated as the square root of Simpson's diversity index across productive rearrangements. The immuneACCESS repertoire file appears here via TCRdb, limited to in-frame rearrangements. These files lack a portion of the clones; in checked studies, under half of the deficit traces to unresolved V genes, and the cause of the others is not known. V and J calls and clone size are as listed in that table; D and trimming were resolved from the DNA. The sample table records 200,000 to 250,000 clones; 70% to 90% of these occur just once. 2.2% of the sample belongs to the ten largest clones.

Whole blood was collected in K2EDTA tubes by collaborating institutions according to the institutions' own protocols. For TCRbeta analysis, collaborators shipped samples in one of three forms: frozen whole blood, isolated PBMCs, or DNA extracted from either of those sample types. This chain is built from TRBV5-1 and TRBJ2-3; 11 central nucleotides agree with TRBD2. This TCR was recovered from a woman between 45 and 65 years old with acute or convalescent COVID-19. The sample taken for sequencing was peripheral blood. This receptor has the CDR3 CASSVGLAATDTQYF. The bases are TGCGCCAGCAGCGTGGGACTAGCGGCCACAGATACGCAGTATTTT.